One and the same sample provided the 19 T cell receptor beta chains below, sequenced in a study of cytomegalovirus exposure and HLA in healthy donors. The PCR had 60 Vbeta and 13 Jbeta primers. Some clones are missing from TCRdb's copy, which holds only in-frame ones; the method was immunoSEQ multiplex PCR. Of 200,000 to 250,000 clones in the sample, 70% to 85% were seen once. The sample was PBMCs. Receptor source: a woman in her 40s in good health and CMV-seronegative.

The chain has TRBV5-1 and TRBJ2-3; 8 bases fit TRBD2. The CDR3 spans 15 residues. Trimming cost V 4 bases and J 3 bases; bases outside gene matches: 7. CDR1 and CDR2 from the germline V gene are SGHRS and YFSETQ. Here the CDR3 reads CASSPGGFGTDTQYF. CDR3 in DNA: TGCGCCAGCAGCCCGGGGGGGTTTGGAACAGATACGCAGTATTTT. The variable domain in full, with the rest retrieved from reference TRBV5-1 and TRBJ2-3, is KAGVTQTPRYLIKTRGQQVTLSCSPISGHRSVSWYQQTPGQGLQFLFEYFSETQRNKGNFPGRFSGRQFSNSRSEMNVSTLELGDSALYLCASSPGGFGTDTQYFGPGTRLTVL.

In the case of this clone: Different DNA sequences within this sample yield the same CDR3. This CDR3 reads CASSPGGNTGELFF. In nucleotides, the CDR3 is TGTGCCAGCTCCCCGGGGGGAAACACCGGGGAGCTGTTTTTT. The chain has TRBV18 and TRBJ2-2; 7 bases line up with TRBD2. V dropped 6 bases and J dropped 2; count of bases not matched to a gene: 3. The germline V gene has CDR1 KGHSH and CDR2 LQKENI. CDR3 length: 14 amino acids.

The chain employs TRBV19 and TRBJ1-1; the D is unclear. Per germline, CDR1 LNHDA and CDR2 SQIVND (reference sequence). The CDR3 has 15 residues. V lost 3 bases and J lost 0, with 11 bases in between. The CDR3 loop reads CASSMRQFMNTEAFF. CDR3 sequence (DNA): TGTGCCAGTAGTATGAGGCAGTTTATGAACACTGAAGCTTTCTTT.

The rearrangement joins TRBV15 to TRBJ2-1; tentatively, D is TRBD2 (6 bases). This CDR3 spans 13 amino acids. Deletions cut 3 bases from V and 5 bases from J, with 8 bases between. Germline V gene lookup returns CDR1 LNHNV and CDR2 YYDKDF (reference sequence). The chain's CDR3 is CATSRPGDNEQFF. CDR3 in DNA: TGTGCCACCAGCAGGCCGGGGGACAATGAGCAGTTCTTC.

This clone was observed a handful of times. The chain joins TRBV6-1 to TRBJ1-5; 7 bases match TRBD1. The CDR3 consists of 15 residues. From germline, CDR1 is MNHNS and CDR2 SASEGT. The trim removed 2 bases at V and 7 bases at J, leaving 8 bases unmatched. For the CDR3, the DNA is TGTGCCAGCAGTGAATCGGTGACAGGGAACCAGCCCCAGCATTTT. Translating it yields CASSESVTGNQPQHF.

This clone was seen just once. V gene TRBV19 combines with J gene TRBJ1-2, with D possibly matching TRBD1 (5 bases). Germline CDR1 LNHDA, CDR2 SQIVND (reference sequence). V was cut by 2 bases and J by 4 bases, with 14 bases left in between. The CDR3 has 15 residues. The CDR3 loop reads CASSISQDNSYGYTF. The CDR3 bases are TGTGCCAGTAGTATATCACAGGATAATTCCTATGGCTACACCTTC.

In nucleotides, the CDR3 is TGTGCCAGCTCCCAGGAAGCGGGGAACACTGAAGCTTTCTTT. Amino acid sequence: CASSQEAGNTEAFF. The chain joins TRBV18 to TRBJ1-1; unclear D gene. The germline V gene encodes CDR1 KGHSH and CDR2 LQKENI. CDR3 length: 14 amino acids. V was pared by 6 bases and J by 1 base, with 12 bases between.

V gene TRBV15 combines with J gene TRBJ2-1; D not certain. Trimming stripped 0 bases from V and 7 bases from J, with 10 bases between. Germline assignment: CDR1 LNHNV and CDR2 YYDKDF (reference sequence). CDR3 length: 14 amino acids. DNA of the CDR3: TGTGCCACCAGCAGAGACAAGCAGCGTAATGAGCAGTTCTTC. Residues: CATSRDKQRNEQFF.

The CDR3 is CASSLARGGSYNEQFF. The DNA for the CDR3 is TGTGCCAGCAGCTTGGCCCGCGGGGGCTCCTACAATGAGCAGTTCTTC. The chain links TRBV5-4 to TRBJ2-1; the match to TRBD2 covers 7 bases. Unmatched junction bases numbered 3, after V lost 0 bases and J lost 0 bases. Per germline, CDR1 SGHNT and CDR2 YYREEE (reference sequence). CDR3 length equals 16 residues.

This clone was observed a few times. The J gene is TRBJ1-1, the V gene TRBV5-6; D may be TRBD1 (6 bases). The V end was cut by 2 bases, the J end by 5 bases, with 13 bases between. The CDR3 contains 14 residues. CDR1 is SGHDT, CDR2 YYEEEE, per germline. The CDR3 DNA is TGTGCCAGCAGCTTTTTACAGGGAGATACTGAAGCTTTCTTT. The encoded protein is CASSFLQGDTEAFF.

The chain links TRBV7-9 to TRBJ1-6; 7 bases are shared with TRBD1. V was clipped by 6 bases and J by 6 bases; unmatched bases: 2. Germline assignment: CDR1 SEHNR and CDR2 FQNEAQ (reference sequence). The length of the CDR3 is 13 residues. The CDR3 DNA is TGTGCCAGCAGGAGACAGGGTAATTCACCCCTCCACTTT. Translation gives CASRRQGNSPLHF.

The genes are TRBV7-9 and TRBJ1-2; D is undetermined. V was trimmed by 6 bases and J by 8 bases, leaving 13 bases between them. Germline loops: CDR1 SEHNR, CDR2 FQNEAQ (reference sequence). The CDR3 loop spans 12 amino acids. CDR3 sequence: CASRQVEEGYTF. The CDR3 nucleotides are TGTGCCAGCAGGCAGGTAGAAGAGGGCTACACCTTC.

The J gene is TRBJ1-6, the V gene TRBV6-5; no firm D call. The CDR3 covers 15 residues. Between the trimmed V and J ends, which lost 8 bases and 0 bases, there was a span of 11 bases. CDR1 MNHEY and CDR2 SVGAGI come from the germline V gene. In DNA form, the CDR3 reads TGTGCCAGCGCCGCGGGCGGCTCCTATAATTCACCCCTCCACTTT. It encodes CASAAGGSYNSPLHF.

J is TRBJ2-5 and V is TRBV7-8; D is perhaps TRBD1 (5 bases). CDR1 is SGHVS, CDR2 FQNEAQ, per germline. The length of the CDR3 is 15 residues. V shed 5 bases and J shed 5 bases, with 18 bases lying between them. Here the CDR3 reads CASSLIVGLGETQYF. In nucleotides, the CDR3 is TGTGCCAGCAGCCTTATCGTGGGGCTAGGGGAGACCCAGTACTTC.

The V and J genes are TRBV5-1 and TRBJ1-1, with a weak D call TRBD1 (5 bases). This CDR3 spans 15 amino acids. Germline loops: CDR1 SGHRS, CDR2 YFSETQ. V lost 4 bases and J lost 1, with 14 bases in between. The CDR3 region is CASSLGGSPNTEAFF. The CDR3 DNA is TGCGCCAGCAGCCTCGGGGGGTCCCCGAACACTGAAGCTTTCTTT.

The rearrangement uses TRBV11-3 and TRBJ1-6; a weak D match, TRBD1 (6 bases). Germline CDR1 is SGHNT and CDR2 is YENEEA. With 5 bases removed from V and 9 bases from J, the gap between germline ends came to 14 bases. The CDR3 sequence is 14 residues long. CDR3 bases: TGTGCCAGCAGCCCCGACAGGTCTAGTTCACCCCTCCACTTT. The encoded protein is CASSPDRSSSPLHF.

The chain is built from TRBV7-8 and TRBJ2-5; D unresolved. V lost 5 bases, J lost 5 bases, and 9 bases lay in between. This CDR3 is built from 12 residues. Per the germline V gene, CDR1 is SGHVS and CDR2 is FQNEAQ. CDR3 in amino acids: CASSPPRETQYF. The CDR3 coding sequence is TGTGCCAGCAGCCCGCCGCGGGAGACCCAGTACTTC.

This chain links TRBV5-1 with TRBJ2-7, with D perhaps matching TRBD2 (5 bases). Trimming shortened V by 4 bases and J by 0 bases, and 8 bases separated the two germline ends. The CDR3 runs to 13 residues. Germline values: CDR1 SGHRS, CDR2 YFSETQ. The CDR3: CASSEGGSYEQYF. CDR3 coding DNA: TGCGCCAGCAGCGAGGGTGGCTCCTACGAGCAGTACTTC.

This clone was picked up one time. The V call is TRBV7-9, the J call TRBJ1-3; 11 bases align to TRBD1. The V and J ends lost 5 bases and 3 bases, in that order; junction bases with no gene match: 6. CDR3 length: 16 residues. In germline, CDR1 is SEHNR, CDR2 FQNEAQ (reference sequence). The CDR3 reads CASSVDRGPVGNTIYF. For the CDR3, the DNA is TGTGCCAGCAGCGTGGACAGGGGGCCGGTTGGAAACACCATATATTTT.